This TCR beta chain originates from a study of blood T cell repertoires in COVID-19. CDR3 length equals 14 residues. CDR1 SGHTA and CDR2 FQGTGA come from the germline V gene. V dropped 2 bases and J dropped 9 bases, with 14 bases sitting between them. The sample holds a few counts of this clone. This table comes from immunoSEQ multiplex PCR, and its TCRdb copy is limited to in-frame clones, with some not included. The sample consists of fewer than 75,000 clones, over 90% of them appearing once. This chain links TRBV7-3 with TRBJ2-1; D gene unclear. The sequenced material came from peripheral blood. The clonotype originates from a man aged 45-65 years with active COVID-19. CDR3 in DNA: TGTGCCAGCAGCTTAGAGACCAGCGTTCGTGAGCAGTTCTTC. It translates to CASSLETSVREQFF.